These 6 T cell receptor beta chains came from one sample sequenced in a study of vaccination and CD4 T cells after COVID-19. An Oncomine TCR Beta short-read assay was used to sequence the DNA from cultured CD4+ T cells. TCRdb passed the PCR reads through MiXCR, listing each CDR3 protein once. Of nearly 15,000 distinct CDR3 sequences in the sample, 45% to 50% are singletons; the top ten hold 10% to 15%. The treatment is: roughly ten-day PBMC culture with coronavirus spike peptide pools or control peptides (ViraFEST assay). No antigen has been identified for these receptors. Sequences were obtained from CD4+ T cells from blood, cultured in vitro. The receptor set was obtained from a human donor who had recovered from COVID-19.

The rearrangement joins TRBV29-1 to TRBJ1-2; D not resolved. The V gene's germline CDR1 is SQVTM and CDR2 ANQGSEA. This CDR3 contains 14 residues. With 2 bases removed from V and 2 bases from J, the gap between germline ends came to 12 bases. This chain's CDR3 is CSVETAGRNYGYTF. The DNA for the CDR3 is TGCAGCGTTGAAACGGCAGGACGCAACTATGGCTACACCTTC.

The chain links TRBV5-1 to TRBJ2-1; D might be TRBD2 (5 bases). The CDR3 runs to 15 residues. V lost 3 bases, J lost 0 bases, and 10 bases lay in between. In germline, CDR1 is SGHRS, CDR2 YFSETQ. This CDR3 reads CASSSQRSSYNEQFF. CDR3 bases: TGCGCCAGCAGCTCCCAGCGGAGCTCCTACAATGAGCAGTTCTTC. Based on the CDR3 plus reference TRBV5-1 and TRBJ2-1, the full variable domain is KAGVTQTPRYLIKTRGQQVTLSCSPISGHRSVSWYQQTPGQGLQFLFEYFSETQRNKGNFPGRFSGRQFSNSRSEMNVSTLELGDSALYLCASSSQRSSYNEQFFGPGTRLTVL.

The gene calls are TRBV10-2 and TRBJ1-5, with a tentative D call TRBD1 (5 bases). Germline CDR1 WSHSY, CDR2 SAAADI. The CDR3 runs 15 residues. Trimming shortened V by 3 bases and J by 7 bases, and 16 bases separated the two germline ends. The CDR3 DNA follows: TGCGCCAGCAGTGATATGGGGCTCTCGCGACAGCCCCAGCATTTT. Protein: CASSDMGLSRQPQHF.

The chain combines TRBV20-1 with TRBJ1-1; TRBD1 matches at 7 bases. Germline V gene lookup returns CDR1 DFQATT and CDR2 SNEGSKA (reference sequence). J was trimmed by 4 bases and V by 3 bases; bases with no gene match: 8. The CDR3 spans 14 residues. The chain's CDR3 is CSASPNRGATEAFF. The CDR3 bases are TGCAGTGCTAGCCCAAACAGGGGTGCCACTGAAGCTTTCTTT.

V and J are TRBV19 and TRBJ1-2; 8 bases fit TRBD1. Germline values: CDR1 LNHDA, CDR2 SQIVND (reference sequence). The ends lost 5 bases at V and 4 bases at J; junction bases unmatched: 6. There are 14 residues in the CDR3. The DNA for the CDR3 is TGTGCCAGTAGTCAGGGGGCGGTTTTCTATGGCTACACCTTC. The encoded protein is CASSQGAVFYGYTF.

This chain joins TRBV11-2 and TRBJ2-5, with TRBD1 identical over 9 bases. The CDR3 consists of 14 residues. The junction had 7 bases not matched to a gene; V was cut back by 5 bases and J by 6 bases. Germline lookup yields CDR1 SGHAT and CDR2 FQNNGV. The CDR3 reads CASSETGGGQTQYF. The CDR3 DNA follows: TGTGCCAGCAGCGAAACAGGGGGCGGCCAGACCCAGTACTTC.